This TCR beta chain was recorded in a study of cytomegalovirus exposure and HLA in healthy donors. As regards this clone: Antigen: not known.

Study-wide findings and caveats: In a later analysis, several top co-occurrence clusters appeared linked to parvovirus B19, influenza, CMV and Epstein-Barr virus.

13 Jbeta primers and 60 Vbeta primers were used for the PCR. Measured with immunoSEQ multiplex PCR; TCRdb has only the in-frame clones, and not every one. The sample yields under 200,000 clones, about three quarters seen once. The sequencing sample was made of PBMCs. This receptor was identified in a young man in good health and CMV-seronegative.

DNA of the CDR3: TGTGCCAGCAGCTTGGGGGGTTGGAGCGGGCCCACCTACGAGCAGTACTTC. This gives the protein CASSLGGWSGPTYEQYF. The genes are TRBV5-8 and TRBJ2-7; D may be TRBD2 (6 bases). The germline gives CDR1 SGHTS, CDR2 YDEGEE. CDR3 size: 17 residues. The V end was cut by 0 bases, the J end by 2 bases, with 18 bases between.